This passage covers 9 T cell receptor beta chains from one sample sequenced in a study of blood T cells in healthy people across ages. Primed by a sample-barcoded 5' primer and a J-beta primer mix, a second PCR proceeded for about 6 to 11 cycles. TCRdb used MiXCR to reprocess the 5' RACE reads, holding one entry per CDR3 protein. The sample includes 1.5 million to 2 million distinct CDR3 sequences, around 42% seen only once; the top ten take 20% to 25%. The sequencing input was blood. The origin of the receptors is a human donor in good health.

The chain couples TRBV20-1 to TRBJ1-6; 9 nucleotides match TRBD1. The germline CDR1 and CDR2 sequences are DFQATT and SNEGSKA (reference sequence). The CDR3 has 16 residues. With V trimmed by 0 bases and J by 4 bases, 4 bases remained unmatched. The CDR3 is CSARDRDRAYNSPLHF. The CDR3 region has the DNA TGCAGTGCTAGAGACCGGGACAGGGCATATAATTCACCCCTCCACTTT.

This clonotype has only a few counts. This sequence joins TRBV3-1 and TRBJ2-1; TRBD1 or TRBD2 may be the D gene (5 bases each). CDR3 length: 14 residues. CDR1 and CDR2 (germline): LGHDT, YNNKEL (reference sequence). Trimming stripped 2 bases from V and 10 bases from J, with 15 bases between. The CDR3 bases are TGTGCCAGCAGCCAATCTCGAGGGGCTATCGAGCAGTTCTTC. Encoded protein: CASSQSRGAIEQFF.

The gene calls are TRBV29-1 and TRBJ2-1, with D hard to call. TRBJ2-7 explains the end of the DNA better; the J call may be wrong. CDR1 and CDR2 (germline): SQVTM, ANQGSEA. The CDR3 loop spans 14 amino acids. CDR3 protein: CSFSAVSIYNEQYF. The CDR3 DNA is TGCAGCTTCTCCGCAGTCAGTATTTACAATGAGCAGTACTTC.

The chain couples TRBV5-1 to TRBJ2-2; D is undetermined. Per germline, CDR1 SGHRS and CDR2 YFSETQ. Trimming stripped 1 base from V and 3 bases from J, with 7 bases between. The CDR3 loop spans 14 amino acids. CDR3 region: CASSLTLDTGELFF. In DNA form, the CDR3 reads TGCGCCAGCAGCTTGACTTTAGACACCGGGGAGCTGTTTTTT.

Only one count was recorded for this clonotype. The V and J genes are TRBV4-3 and TRBJ1-1; a possible D gene is TRBD1 (5 bases). Germline CDR1 is LGHNA and CDR2 is YSLEER. V shed 3 bases and J shed 4 bases, with 15 bases lying between them. This CDR3 contains 15 residues. The CDR3 loop reads CASSQKMRGSTEAFF. The CDR3 nucleotides read TGCGCCAGCAGCCAGAAGATGCGGGGGAGCACTGAAGCTTTCTTT.

The chain links TRBV4-3 to TRBJ1-4; 7 nucleotides line up with TRBD1. CDR1 is LGHNA and CDR2 is YSLEER in the germline V gene. The CDR3 has 15 residues. Trimming took 3 bases from V and 5 from J; bases not matched to a gene: 6. As DNA, the CDR3 is TGCGCCAGCAGCCATGACTTGACAGGGAATGAAAAACTGTTTTTT. This gives the protein CASSHDLTGNEKLFF.

This chain joins TRBV6-5 and TRBJ1-6, with no clear D. Looked up from germline, CDR1 is MNHEY and CDR2 is SVGAGI. The CDR3 runs to 14 residues. Trimming cost V 7 bases and J 9 bases, with 16 bases left between them. CDR3 sequence (DNA): TGTGCCAGCAATCCCCGTGCCCCGGGTTCACCCCTCCACTTT. Its translation: CASNPRAPGSPLHF.

As to this clonotype: The CDR3 ends on some other residue instead of the conserved phenylalanine or tryptophan, so this is likely a read error. The chain employs TRBV7-2 and TRBJ1-6; possible D gene TRBD1, 6 bases. The CDR3 is 15 amino acids. CDR1 is SGHTA, CDR2 FQGNSA, per germline. The CDR3 DNA reads TGTGCCAGCAGCTATACACAGGGCTATAATTCGCCCCTCCACTGT. Encoded protein: CASSYTQGYNSPLHC.

The CDR3 region has the DNA TGTGCCAGCACAAAAGGACAGGGAACGTTGGAGACCCAGTACTTC. Translation gives CASTKGQGTLETQYF. The chain couples TRBV12-3 or TRBV12-4 to TRBJ2-5, with TRBD1 matching over 8 bases. Trimming at V came to 7 bases and at J to 5 bases, leaving 12 bases not matched to a gene. The CDR3 loop spans 15 amino acids.